The subject of this entry is one TCR beta chain. This specimen belongs to a study of shared clonotypes between healthy human individuals. The protocol was immunoSEQ multiplex PCR, while the TCRdb copy is restricted to in-frame clones and leaves out a portion. In the table there are around 550,000 clones, 95% of which are singletons. In the naive CD8 group, cells lacked CD45RO and were positively selected for CCR7, so terminally differentiated effector memory CD45RA+ cells were left out. Germline CDR1 reads SGHDT; CDR2 reads YYEEEE. The CDR3 totals 15 residues. Trimming shortened V by 3 bases and J by 4 bases, and 16 bases separated the two germline ends.

The receptor comes from a woman under 40 in good health. The chain employs TRBV5-6 and TRBJ1-1; D gene uncertain. The sample taken for sequencing was naive CD8+ T cells sorted from blood. DNA of the CDR3: TGTGCCAGCAGCTGGGGATTTGGCGGTGGCACTGAAGCTTTCTTT. It specifies CASSWGFGGGTEAFF.